Listed here are 23 T cell receptor beta chains from one sample, sequenced in a study of blood T cell repertoires in COVID-19. Here immunoSEQ multiplex PCR was the method, and the copy in TCRdb shows in-frame clones only, minus some. Of over 100,000 clones in the sample, over 65% are singletons; the top ten hold about 5%. Sequencing was done on a sample of peripheral blood. These receptors all stem from a woman in her 70s with acute or convalescent COVID-19.

V and J are TRBV6-5 and TRBJ1-2; D remains ambiguous. The CDR3 is 13 residues long. CDR1 and CDR2 (germline): MNHEY, SVGAGI. V was clipped by 6 bases and J by 7 bases, with 15 bases between them. The CDR3 coding sequence is TGTGCCAGCAGATCTGACATGGGTCTTGGCTACACCTTC. Amino acid sequence: CASRSDMGLGYTF.

The V and J genes are TRBV30 and TRBJ1-5; weak D call: TRBD1 (5 bases). Germline CDR1 is GTSNPN and CDR2 is SVGIG (reference sequence). The V end was cut by 0 bases, the J end by 0 bases, with 9 bases between. This CDR3 is built from 15 residues. The chain's CDR3 is CAWSVDSNSNQPQHF. In nucleotides, the CDR3 is TGTGCCTGGAGTGTAGACAGTAATAGCAATCAGCCCCAGCATTTT.

The chain uses TRBV7-9 and TRBJ1-2; 11 bases line up with TRBD1. J lost 2 bases, V lost 6 bases, and 8 bases had no gene match. From germline, CDR1 is SEHNR and CDR2 FQNEAQ (reference sequence). The length of the CDR3 is 16 residues. The DNA for the CDR3 is TGTGCCAGCAGTCAGGACAGGGGGCTTTCAAACTATGGCTACACCTTC. Translated, it gives CASSQDRGLSNYGYTF.

The chain links TRBV9 to TRBJ1-1, with 7 bases aligning to TRBD1. Germline lookup yields CDR1 SGDLS and CDR2 YYNGEE. The length of the CDR3 is 15 residues. Trimming at V came to 3 bases and at J to 0 bases, leaving 5 bases not matched to a gene. The CDR3 coding sequence is TGTGCCAGCAGCGCCCTCCAGGGGGTGAACACTGAAGCTTTCTTT. Amino acids: CASSALQGVNTEAFF.

The chain carries TRBV19 and TRBJ1-5; 7 nucleotides line up with TRBD1. The CDR3 is 14 residues long. Germline values: CDR1 LNHDA, CDR2 SQIVND (reference sequence). Trimming at V came to 3 bases and at J to 4 bases, leaving 3 bases not matched to a gene. Here the CDR3 reads CASSMDRWNQPQHF. The CDR3 bases are TGTGCCAGTAGTATGGACAGGTGGAATCAGCCCCAGCATTTT. Combining the CDR3 with reference TRBV19 and TRBJ1-5 gives the whole variable domain DGGITQSPKYLFRKEGQNVTLSCEQNLNHDAMYWYRQDPGQGLRLIYYSQIVNDFQKGDIAEGYSVSREKKESFPLTVTSAQKNPTAFYLCASSMDRWNQPQHFGDGTRLSIL.

Only one count was recorded for this clone. The chain recombines TRBV2 with TRBJ2-1; no definite D call. CDR1 is SNHLY and CDR2 is FYNNEI in the germline V gene. The V end lost 0 bases, the J end lost 8 bases, and 14 bases lay between the germline ends. The CDR3 totals 15 residues. The CDR3 loop is CASSEALGGFYEQFF. As DNA, the CDR3 is TGTGCCAGCAGTGAAGCGCTAGGTGGGTTTTATGAGCAGTTCTTC. The full variable domain, with the rest looked up from reference TRBV2 and TRBJ2-1, is EPEVTQTPSHQVTQMGQEVILRCVPISNHLYFYWYRQILGQKVEFLVSFYNNEISEKSEIFDDQFSVERPDGSNFTLKIRSTKLEDSAMYFCASSEALGGFYEQFFGPGTRLTVL.

This sequence joins TRBV15 and TRBJ2-6; D is possibly TRBD1 (6 bases). This CDR3 spans 15 amino acids. Germline V lookup: CDR1 LNHNV, CDR2 YYDKDF (reference sequence). V was shortened by 9 bases and J by 0 bases, with 12 bases between the two germline ends. CDR3 residues: CATATGSSGANVLTF. The CDR3 region has the DNA TGTGCCACGGCTACAGGGAGCTCTGGGGCCAACGTCCTGACTTTC.

This chain connects TRBV11-3 to TRBJ1-1; a weak D match, TRBD1 (5 bases). The germline V gene has CDR1 SGHNT and CDR2 YENEEA. This CDR3 is 18 amino acids long. The V and J ends lost 5 bases and 4 bases respectively, with 26 bases between them. The CDR3 DNA follows: TGTGCCAGCAGCCTGGGGAGGACGACAGCCGAGAGGGTCACTGAAGCTTTCTTT. Its protein product is CASSLGRTTAERVTEAFF.

This clone was seen only a few times. The gene calls are TRBV7-2 and TRBJ2-5; 9 nucleotides line up with TRBD2. The germline V gene encodes CDR1 SGHTA and CDR2 FQGNSA. Unmatched junction bases numbered 13, after V lost 1 base and J lost 4 bases. The CDR3 is made up of 18 amino acids. CDR3 sequence (DNA): TGTGCCAGCAGCTTAGGATTGCAAGCGGGGGGTGTAGGAGAGACCCAGTACTTC. This sequence encodes CASSLGLQAGGVGETQYF.

A single count supports this clone. V usage is TRBV10-1 and J usage is TRBJ1-2; maybe TRBD1 (5 bases). Looked up from germline, CDR1 is WNHNN and CDR2 is SYGVQD (reference sequence). This CDR3 is 13 amino acids long. V lost 7 bases and J 4 bases, leaving 13 bases between the germline ends. In DNA form, the CDR3 reads TGCGCCAGCAAAATTGACAGATTCTATGGCTACACCTTC. Translating gives CASKIDRFYGYTF.

V and J are TRBV18 and TRBJ2-1; TRBD1 matches 8 bases. V trimming: 4 bases; J trimming: 0 bases; junction bases outside the gene matches: 2. CDR3 length equals 15 residues. The germline V gene has CDR1 KGHSH and CDR2 LQKENI. The CDR3 DNA follows: TGTGCCAGCTCACAGGACAGGGTCTCCTACAATGAGCAGTTCTTC. This sequence encodes CASSQDRVSYNEQFF.

The chain has TRBV7-6 and TRBJ2-7; tentative D call: TRBD1 (6 bases). CDR3 length: 15 amino acids. The germline V gene encodes CDR1 SGHVS and CDR2 FNYEAQ. The V end lost 0 bases, the J end lost 1 base, and 10 bases lay between the germline ends. The CDR3 DNA sequence: TGTGCCAGCAGCTTAGCCGATCAGGGGTCCTACGAGCAGTACTTC. Amino acid sequence: CASSLADQGSYEQYF. The variable domain in full, completed from reference TRBV7-6 and TRBJ2-7, reads GAGVSQSPRYKVTKRGQDVALRCDPISGHVSLYWYRQALGQGPEFLTYFNYEAQQDKSGLPNDRFSAERPEGSISTLTIQRTEQRDSAMYRCASSLADQGSYEQYFGPGTRLTVT.

The gene calls are TRBV7-8 and TRBJ2-1; 15 bases match TRBD2. This CDR3 contains 18 residues. Germline assignment: CDR1 SGHVS and CDR2 FQNEAQ. V dropped 3 bases and J dropped 5; count of bases not matched to a gene: 8. The chain's CDR3 is CASSFVTGTSGRHNEQFF. As DNA, the CDR3 is TGTGCCAGCAGCTTCGTAACCGGGACTAGCGGGAGGCACAATGAGCAGTTCTTC.

The rearrangement uses TRBV24-1 and TRBJ2-1, with 10 bases that match TRBD2. Trimming cost V 3 bases and J 4 bases; bases outside gene matches: 5. The germline V gene encodes CDR1 KGHDR and CDR2 SFDVKD. The CDR3 loop spans 16 amino acids. As DNA, the CDR3 is TGTGCCACCAGTGATCGAAGCGGGGGGGCTTACAATGAGCAGTTCTTC. Amino acid sequence: CATSDRSGGAYNEQFF.

The chain has TRBV7-9 and TRBJ1-1; D possibly corresponds to TRBD1 (6 bases). Trimming shortened V by 1 base and J by 4 bases, and 13 bases separated the two germline ends. This CDR3 is built from 15 residues. Germline lookup yields CDR1 SEHNR and CDR2 FQNEAQ (reference sequence). CDR3 sequence reads: CASSLGRGSVTEAFF. The DNA for the CDR3 is TGTGCCAGCAGCTTAGGAAGGGGGTCGGTCACTGAAGCTTTCTTT. Looking up the rest from reference TRBV7-9 and TRBJ1-1 gives the full variable domain: DTGVSQNPRHKITKRGQNVTFRCDPISEHNRLYWYRQTLGQGPEFLTYFQNEAQLEKSRLLSDRFSAERPKGSFSTLEIQRTEQGDSAMYLCASSLGRGSVTEAFFGQGTRLTVV.

The chain recombines TRBV10-3 with TRBJ2-6; maybe TRBD2 (7 bases). Germline CDR1 reads ENHRY; CDR2 reads SYGVKD. The CDR3 totals 14 residues. Trimming removed 9 bases from V and 4 bases from J, with 13 bases in between. Here the CDR3 DNA reads TGTGCCATAGGGGGGGGCCGCGGGGCCAACGTCCTGACTTTC. Amino acid sequence: CAIGGGRGANVLTF.

V gene TRBV9 combines with J gene TRBJ2-5; TRBD2 agrees at 16 bases. The V and J ends lost 4 bases and 1 base, in that order; junction bases with no gene match: 4. The CDR3 loop spans 17 amino acids. Germline loops: CDR1 SGDLS, CDR2 YYNGEE. The CDR3 nucleotides read TGTGCCAGCAGCCTAGGGACTAGCGGGGGGGGCCAAGAGACCCAGTACTTC. Its protein is CASSLGTSGGGQETQYF.

The chain joins TRBV19 to TRBJ1-2; tentatively, D is TRBD1 (6 bases). The V end lost 1 base, the J end lost 4 bases, and 10 bases lay between the germline ends. The CDR3 extends over 14 amino acids. CDR1 is LNHDA and CDR2 is SQIVND in the germline V gene (reference sequence). The CDR3 loop reads CASSIATGPYGYTF. DNA of the CDR3: TGTGCCAGTAGTATAGCTACAGGGCCCTATGGCTACACCTTC.

The chain uses TRBV7-6 and TRBJ2-3; tentative D call: TRBD1 (6 bases). This CDR3 is built from 15 residues. The germline CDR1 and CDR2 sequences are SGHVS and FNYEAQ. V lost 3 bases, J lost 1 base, and 11 bases lay in between. CDR3 coding DNA: TGTGCCAGCAGCTTGGCAGGGGTGGGCACAGATACGCAGTATTTT. It translates to CASSLAGVGTDTQYF.

V and J are TRBV24-1 and TRBJ2-1, with 9 bases aligning to TRBD1. CDR3 length equals 16 residues. V lost 3 bases to trimming and J lost 6 bases; unmatched junction nucleotides: 8. Germline V gene data show CDR1 as KGHDR and CDR2 as SFDVKD. The CDR3 coding sequence is TGTGCCACCAGTGATGGCCGGGACAGGGTCCGCAATGAGCAGTTCTTC. Translation gives CATSDGRDRVRNEQFF.

The chain uses TRBV6-5 and TRBJ1-1, with 11 bases that match TRBD1. The CDR3 is 16 amino acids. From germline, CDR1 is MNHEY and CDR2 SVGAGI. With 4 bases clipped from V and 4 bases from J, the junction kept 8 bases outside the gene matches. The CDR3 reads CASSSGTGGLSTEAFF. CDR3 bases: TGTGCCAGCAGTTCTGGGACAGGGGGTCTGAGCACTGAAGCTTTCTTT.

J is TRBJ2-5 and V is TRBV25-1; perhaps TRBD2 as D (6 bases). The ends were cut back, 5 bases at V and 5 bases at J, with 15 bases in the middle. CDR3 size: 14 residues. Germline-derived CDR1 and CDR2 are MGHDK and SYGVNS. As DNA, the CDR3 is TGTGCCAGCAGTCAACCCGGGGACTTGGAGACCCAGTACTTC. Amino acids: CASSQPGDLETQYF. Complete variable domain (other parts from reference TRBV25-1 and TRBJ2-5): EADIYQTPRYLVIGTGKKITLECSQTMGHDKMYWYQQDPGMELHLIHYSYGVNSTEKGDLSSESTVSRIRTEHFPLTLESARPSHTSQYLCASSQPGDLETQYFGPGTRLLVL.

The rearrangement links TRBV5-1 to TRBJ2-3; D is possibly TRBD2 (6 bases). Trimming cost V 2 bases and J 0 bases, with 13 bases left between them. The CDR3 runs 16 residues. The V gene's germline CDR1 is SGHRS and CDR2 YFSETQ. CDR3 sequence reads: CASSLGGMTSTDTQYF. The DNA of the CDR3 is TGCGCCAGCAGCTTAGGCGGGATGACTAGCACAGATACGCAGTATTTT.